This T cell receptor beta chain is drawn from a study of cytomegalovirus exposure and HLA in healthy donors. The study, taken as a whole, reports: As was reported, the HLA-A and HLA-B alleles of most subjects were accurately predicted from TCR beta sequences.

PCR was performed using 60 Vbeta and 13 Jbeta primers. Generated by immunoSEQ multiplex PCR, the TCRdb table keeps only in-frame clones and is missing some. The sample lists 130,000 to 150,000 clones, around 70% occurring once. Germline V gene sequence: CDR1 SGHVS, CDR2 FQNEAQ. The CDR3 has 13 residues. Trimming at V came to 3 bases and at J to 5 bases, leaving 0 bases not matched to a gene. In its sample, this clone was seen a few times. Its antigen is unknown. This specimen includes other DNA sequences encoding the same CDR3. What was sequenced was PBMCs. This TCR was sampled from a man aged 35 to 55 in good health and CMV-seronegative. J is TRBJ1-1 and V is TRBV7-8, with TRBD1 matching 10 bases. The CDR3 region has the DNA TGTGCCAGCAGCTTGGGACAGGGGACTGAAGCTTTCTTT. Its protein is CASSLGQGTEAFF.